The next 13 T cell receptor beta chains were all read from a single sample in a study of blood T cell repertoires in COVID-19. Assay used: immunoSEQ multiplex PCR; TCRdb lists only in-frame clones, some missing. The sample yields 130,000 to 150,000 clones, about four fifths seen once. Sequencing was performed on peripheral blood. The source of these receptors is a woman aged 70-85 years with COVID-19, enrolled during active disease.

CDR3 coding DNA: TGTGCCAGCAGCCGCCGACTGAGCTCCTACAATGAGCAGTTCTTC. Amino acids: CASSRRLSSYNEQFF. J is TRBJ2-1 and V is TRBV6-5; D unresolved. CDR3 size: 15 residues. The V gene lost 6 bases and the J gene lost 0 bases, with 12 bases spanning the gap. Per germline, CDR1 MNHEY and CDR2 SVGAGI.

This clone was detected a few times. The rearrangement links TRBV11-2 to TRBJ1-6; no clear D gene. The CDR3 has 15 amino acids. From germline, CDR1 is SGHAT and CDR2 FQNNGV. The ends were cut back, 5 bases at V and 3 bases at J, with 11 bases in the middle. As DNA, the CDR3 is TGTGCCAGCAGCGCAGCGACCGTCTATAATTCACCCCTCCACTTT. The encoded protein is CASSAATVYNSPLHF.

The V gene is TRBV18, the J gene TRBJ2-7; 12 bases line up with TRBD1. The CDR3 totals 17 residues. CDR1 and CDR2 (germline): KGHSH, LQKENI. After removal of 3 bases from V and 5 bases from J, the junction contained 11 bases not matched to a gene. The CDR3 here is CASSPRGRDRGPHEQYF. DNA for the CDR3: TGTGCCAGCTCACCCCGTGGGAGGGACAGGGGGCCCCACGAGCAGTACTTC.

V is TRBV19 and J is TRBJ1-1; 9 nucleotides line up with TRBD1. J was trimmed by 5 bases and V by 6 bases; bases with no gene match: 4. The germline gives CDR1 LNHDA, CDR2 SQIVND (reference sequence). This CDR3 comprises 13 residues. CDR3 in DNA: TGTGCCAGTAGGCGGGGACAGGGAACTGAAGCTTTCTTT. It is translated as CASRRGQGTEAFF. The whole variable domain, remainder taken from reference TRBV19 and TRBJ1-1, is DGGITQSPKYLFRKEGQNVTLSCEQNLNHDAMYWYRQDPGQGLRLIYYSQIVNDFQKGDIAEGYSVSREKKESFPLTVTSAQKNPTAFYLCASRRGQGTEAFFGQGTRLTVV.

V usage is TRBV5-4 and J usage is TRBJ1-6; D is undetermined. Trimming left V 0 bases short and J 10 bases short, with 11 bases between. CDR1 and CDR2 from the germline V gene are SGHNT and YYREEE (reference sequence). This CDR3 has 14 residues. The CDR3 spells CASSLVGKESPLHF. The CDR3 coding sequence is TGTGCCAGCAGCTTGGTGGGTAAGGAGTCACCCCTCCACTTT.

The chain recombines TRBV18 with TRBJ1-1; 7 nucleotides agree with TRBD1. Germline CDR1 and CDR2: KGHSH and LQKENI. This CDR3 comprises 14 residues. Germline trimming cut 3 bases from V and 3 bases from J; bases unmatched to any gene: 4. CDR3 residues: CASSPPTGDTEAFF. For the CDR3, the DNA is TGTGCCAGCTCACCTCCAACAGGGGACACTGAAGCTTTCTTT.

This clone was recorded a few times. V usage is TRBV2 and J usage is TRBJ1-1, with 10 bases aligning to TRBD1. Germline V gene data show CDR1 as SNHLY and CDR2 as FYNNEI. V shed 6 bases and J 11 bases; nucleotides not matched to a gene: 6. The CDR3 is made up of 12 amino acids. The CDR3 bases are TGTGCCAGCAGGACAGGGGGCGCGAGGGCTTTCTTT. This sequence encodes CASRTGGARAFF.

The chain recombines TRBV10-3 with TRBJ1-1; D is undetermined. The V end was cut by 3 bases, the J end by 5 bases, with 16 bases between. CDR1 ENHRY and CDR2 SYGVKD come from the germline V gene. This CDR3 has 15 residues. The CDR3 DNA reads as TGTGCCATCAGTGAAAAGGCGGTGTCGGGAACTGAAGCTTTCTTT. Its protein product is CAISEKAVSGTEAFF.

Only a few counts were recorded for this clone. This chain joins TRBV28 and TRBJ1-2, with TRBD1 as a possible D gene (5 bases). Germline V gives CDR1 MDHEN, CDR2 SYDVKM. V lost 4 bases to trimming and J lost 6 bases, with 12 bases between them. CDR3 length equals 13 residues. CDR3 loop: CASSSRGGHGYTF. The CDR3 DNA reads TGTGCCAGCAGTTCCCGCGGGGGACATGGCTACACCTTC.

This rearrangement joins TRBV24-1 to TRBJ1-3; D gene ambiguous. The CDR3 runs to 14 residues. Germline V gene data show CDR1 as KGHDR and CDR2 as SFDVKD. Trimming cost V 5 bases and J 0 bases, with 7 bases left between them. Here the CDR3 DNA reads TGTGCCACCAGTGGAGGTTCCTCTGGAAACACCATATATTTT. Protein product: CATSGGSSGNTIYF.

The chain recombines TRBV5-1 with TRBJ1-3; D remains ambiguous. Per germline, CDR1 SGHRS and CDR2 YFSETQ. The V end lost 4 bases, the J end lost 2 bases, and 13 bases lay between the germline ends. The CDR3 has 15 amino acids. The CDR3 loop reads CASSPRGGAGNTIYF. CDR3 sequence (DNA): TGCGCCAGCAGCCCTCGGGGAGGAGCTGGAAACACCATATATTTT.

The chain uses TRBV3-1 (or the pseudogene TRBV3-2) and TRBJ2-2; TRBD1 aligns across 7 bases. The CDR3 runs 17 residues. The germline gives CDR1 LGHDT, CDR2 YNNKEL (reference sequence). V dropped 3 bases and J dropped 6; count of bases not matched to a gene: 13. CDR3 DNA sequence: TGTGCCAGCAGCCATAAAGGCAGGGGGTTTAGTCCCGGGGAGCTGTTTTTT. It yields the protein CASSHKGRGFSPGELFF.

The V call is TRBV12-3 or TRBV12-4, the J call TRBJ1-1; D may be TRBD1 (6 bases). Trimming pared 5 bases from V and 1 base from J, leaving 8 bases between. CDR3 length: 13 amino acids. The CDR3 nucleotides read TGTGCCAGCAGTAGGACAGAGAACACTGAAGCTTTCTTT. As protein: CASSRTENTEAFF.